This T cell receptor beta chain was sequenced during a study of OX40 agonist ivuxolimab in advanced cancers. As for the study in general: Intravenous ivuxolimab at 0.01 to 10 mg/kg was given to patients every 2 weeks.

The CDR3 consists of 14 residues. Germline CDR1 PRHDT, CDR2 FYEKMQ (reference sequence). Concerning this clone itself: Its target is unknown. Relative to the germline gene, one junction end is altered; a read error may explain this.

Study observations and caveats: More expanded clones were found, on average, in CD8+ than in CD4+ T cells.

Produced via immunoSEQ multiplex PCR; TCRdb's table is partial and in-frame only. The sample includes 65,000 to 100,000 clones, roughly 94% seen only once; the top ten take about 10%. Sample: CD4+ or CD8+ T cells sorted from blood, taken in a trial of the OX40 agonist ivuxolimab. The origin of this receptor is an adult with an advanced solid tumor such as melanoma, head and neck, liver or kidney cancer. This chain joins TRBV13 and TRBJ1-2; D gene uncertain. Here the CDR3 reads CASSLGGSNYGYIF. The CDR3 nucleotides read TGTGCCAGCAGCCTAGGTGGATCAAACTATGGCTACATCTTC.